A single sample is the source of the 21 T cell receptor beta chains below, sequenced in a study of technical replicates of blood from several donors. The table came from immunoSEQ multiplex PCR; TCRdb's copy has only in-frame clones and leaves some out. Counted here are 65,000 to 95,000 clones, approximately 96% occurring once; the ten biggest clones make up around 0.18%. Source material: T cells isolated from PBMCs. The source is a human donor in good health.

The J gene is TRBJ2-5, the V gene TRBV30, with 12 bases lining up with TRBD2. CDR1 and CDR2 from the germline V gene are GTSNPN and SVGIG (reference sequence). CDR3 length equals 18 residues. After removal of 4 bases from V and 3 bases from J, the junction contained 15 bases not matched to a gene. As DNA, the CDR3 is TGTGCCTGGATTCTAACTAGCGGGAGGCTCTCCCAAAAAGAGACCCAGTACTTC. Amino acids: CAWILTSGRLSQKETQYF. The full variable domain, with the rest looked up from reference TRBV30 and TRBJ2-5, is SQTIHQWPATLVQPVGSPLSLECTVEGTSNPNLYWYRQAAGRGLQLLFYSVGIGQISSEVPQNLSASRPQDRQFILSSKKLLLSDSGFYLCAWILTSGRLSQKETQYFGPGTRLLVL.

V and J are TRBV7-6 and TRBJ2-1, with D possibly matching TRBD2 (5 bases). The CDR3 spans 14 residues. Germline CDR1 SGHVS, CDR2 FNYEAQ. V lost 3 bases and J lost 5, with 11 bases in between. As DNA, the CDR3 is TGTGCCAGCAGCTTTGGCAGCGGCGACAATGAGCAGTTCTTC. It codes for CASSFGSGDNEQFF.

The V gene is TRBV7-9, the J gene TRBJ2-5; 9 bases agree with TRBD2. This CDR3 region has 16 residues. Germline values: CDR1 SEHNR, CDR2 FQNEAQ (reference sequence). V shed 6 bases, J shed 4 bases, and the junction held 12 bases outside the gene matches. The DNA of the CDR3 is TGTGCCAGCAGTACCCCCGTGGCGGGAGGGATAGAGACCCAGTACTTC. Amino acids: CASSTPVAGGIETQYF.

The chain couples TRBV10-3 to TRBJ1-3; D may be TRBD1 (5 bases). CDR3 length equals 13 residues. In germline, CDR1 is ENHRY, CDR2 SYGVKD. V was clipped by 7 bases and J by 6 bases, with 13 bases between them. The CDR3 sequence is CAITPDIENTIYF. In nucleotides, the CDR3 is TGTGCCATCACCCCGGACATTGAAAACACCATATATTTT.

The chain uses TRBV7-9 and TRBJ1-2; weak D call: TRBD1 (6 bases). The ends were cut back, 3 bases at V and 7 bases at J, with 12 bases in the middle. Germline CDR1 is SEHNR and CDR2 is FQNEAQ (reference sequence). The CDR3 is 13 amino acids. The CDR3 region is CASSFGQPSGYTF. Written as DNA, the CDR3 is TGTGCCAGCAGCTTTGGACAGCCCAGTGGCTACACCTTC.

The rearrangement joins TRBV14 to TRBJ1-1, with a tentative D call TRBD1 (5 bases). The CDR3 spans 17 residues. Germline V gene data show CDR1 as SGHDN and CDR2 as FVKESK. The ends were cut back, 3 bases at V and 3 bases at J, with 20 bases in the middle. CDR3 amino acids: CASSHPGGVNIDTEAFF. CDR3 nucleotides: TGTGCCAGCAGCCATCCAGGAGGGGTTAACATAGACACTGAAGCTTTCTTT.

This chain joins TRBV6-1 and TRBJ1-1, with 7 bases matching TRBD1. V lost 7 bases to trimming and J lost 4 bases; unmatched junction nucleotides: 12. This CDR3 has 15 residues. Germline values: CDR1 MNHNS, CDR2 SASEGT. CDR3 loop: CASIIDRVLGTEAFF. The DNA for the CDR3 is TGTGCCAGCATTATCGACAGGGTGTTAGGCACTGAAGCTTTCTTT.

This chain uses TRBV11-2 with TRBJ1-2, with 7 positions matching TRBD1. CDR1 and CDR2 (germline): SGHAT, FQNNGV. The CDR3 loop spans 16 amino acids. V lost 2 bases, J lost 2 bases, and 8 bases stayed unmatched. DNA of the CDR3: TGTGCCAGCAGCTTATATCACCGGGACAGCAACTATGGCTACACCTTC. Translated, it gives CASSLYHRDSNYGYTF. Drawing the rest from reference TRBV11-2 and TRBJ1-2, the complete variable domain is EAGVAQSPRYKIIEKRQSVAFWCNPISGHATLYWYQQILGQGPKLLIQFQNNGVVDDSQLPKDRFSAERLKGVDSTLKIQPAKLEDSAVYLCASSLYHRDSNYGYTFGSGTRLTVV.

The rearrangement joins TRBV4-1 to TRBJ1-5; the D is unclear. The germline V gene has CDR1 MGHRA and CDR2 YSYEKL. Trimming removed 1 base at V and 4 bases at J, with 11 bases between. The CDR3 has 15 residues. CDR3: CASSQVASGNQPQHF. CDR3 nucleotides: TGCGCCAGCAGCCAAGTTGCATCAGGTAATCAGCCCCAGCATTTT.

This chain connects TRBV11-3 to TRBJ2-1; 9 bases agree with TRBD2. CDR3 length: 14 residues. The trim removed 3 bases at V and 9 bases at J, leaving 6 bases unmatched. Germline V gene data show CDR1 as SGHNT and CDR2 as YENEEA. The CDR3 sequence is CASSFWTSAVEQFF. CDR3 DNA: TGTGCCAGCAGCTTCTGGACTAGCGCGGTTGAGCAGTTCTTC.

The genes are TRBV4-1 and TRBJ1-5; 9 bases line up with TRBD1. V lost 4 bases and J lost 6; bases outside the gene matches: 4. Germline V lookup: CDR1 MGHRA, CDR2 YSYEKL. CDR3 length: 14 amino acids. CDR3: CASSRGTGTQPQHF. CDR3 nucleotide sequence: TGCGCCAGCAGCCGAGGGACAGGGACTCAGCCCCAGCATTTT.

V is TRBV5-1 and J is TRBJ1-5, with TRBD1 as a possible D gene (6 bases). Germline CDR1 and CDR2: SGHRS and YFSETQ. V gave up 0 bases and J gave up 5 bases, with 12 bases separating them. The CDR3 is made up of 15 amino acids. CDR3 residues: CASSLEGQIHQPQHF. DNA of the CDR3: TGCGCCAGCAGCTTGGAAGGACAGATCCATCAGCCCCAGCATTTT. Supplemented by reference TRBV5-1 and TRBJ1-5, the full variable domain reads KAGVTQTPRYLIKTRGQQVTLSCSPISGHRSVSWYQQTPGQGLQFLFEYFSETQRNKGNFPGRFSGRQFSNSRSEMNVSTLELGDSALYLCASSLEGQIHQPQHFGDGTRLSIL.

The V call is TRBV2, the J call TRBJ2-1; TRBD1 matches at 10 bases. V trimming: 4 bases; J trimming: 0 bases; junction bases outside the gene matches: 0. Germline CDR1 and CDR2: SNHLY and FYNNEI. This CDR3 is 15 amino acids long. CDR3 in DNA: TGTGCCAGCAGTGGACAGGGGGCCTCCTACAATGAGCAGTTCTTC. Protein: CASSGQGASYNEQFF.

DNA of the CDR3: TGTGCCAGCAGCTTGGGGGGTGAAAAACTGTTTTTT. Its protein is CASSLGGEKLFF. The gene calls are TRBV7-6 and TRBJ1-4, with a tentative D call TRBD1 (5 bases). The CDR3 sequence is 12 residues long. Germline V gives CDR1 SGHVS, CDR2 FNYEAQ. The germline V and J ends were trimmed by 3 bases and 7 bases, with 6 bases remaining between them.

CDR3: CASSLLLRGAKNIQYF. CDR3 in DNA: TGTGCCAGCAGCTTGTTACTTCGAGGGGCCAAAAACATTCAGTACTTC. V and J are TRBV5-4 and TRBJ2-4; a weak D match, TRBD2 (5 bases). Between the trimmed V and J ends, which lost 1 base and 1 base, there was a span of 12 bases. Germline-derived CDR1 and CDR2 are SGHNT and YYREEE (reference sequence). The CDR3 extends over 16 amino acids.

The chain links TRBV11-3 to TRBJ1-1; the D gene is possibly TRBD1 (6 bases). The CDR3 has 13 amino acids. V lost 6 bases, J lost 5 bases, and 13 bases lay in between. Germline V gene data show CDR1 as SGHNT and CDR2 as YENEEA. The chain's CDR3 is CASSQTGWTEAFF. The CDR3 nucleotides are TGTGCCAGCAGTCAAACAGGGTGGACTGAAGCTTTCTTT.

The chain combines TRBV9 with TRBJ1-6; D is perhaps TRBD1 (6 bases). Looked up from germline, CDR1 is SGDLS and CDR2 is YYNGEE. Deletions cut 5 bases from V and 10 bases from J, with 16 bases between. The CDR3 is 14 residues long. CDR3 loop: CASSRGQPESPLHF. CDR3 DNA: TGTGCCAGCAGTCGTGGACAGCCGGAATCACCCCTCCACTTT.

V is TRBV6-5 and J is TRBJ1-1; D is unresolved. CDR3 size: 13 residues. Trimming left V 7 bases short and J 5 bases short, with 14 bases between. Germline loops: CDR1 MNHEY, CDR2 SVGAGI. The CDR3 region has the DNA TGTGCCAGCACCCCGGGAGGTTGGACTGAAGCTTTCTTT. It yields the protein CASTPGGWTEAFF.

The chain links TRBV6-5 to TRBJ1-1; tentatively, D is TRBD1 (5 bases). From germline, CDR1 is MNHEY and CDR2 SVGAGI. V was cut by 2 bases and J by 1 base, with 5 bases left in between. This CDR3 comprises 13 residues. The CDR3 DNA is TGTGCCAGCAGTTACGACAGGAACACTGAAGCTTTCTTT. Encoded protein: CASSYDRNTEAFF.

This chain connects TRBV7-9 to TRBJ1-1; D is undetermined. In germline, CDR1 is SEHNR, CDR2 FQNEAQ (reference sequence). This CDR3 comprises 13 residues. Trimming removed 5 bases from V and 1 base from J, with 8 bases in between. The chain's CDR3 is CASSIDTNTEAFF. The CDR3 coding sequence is TGTGCCAGCAGCATTGACACGAACACTGAAGCTTTCTTT.

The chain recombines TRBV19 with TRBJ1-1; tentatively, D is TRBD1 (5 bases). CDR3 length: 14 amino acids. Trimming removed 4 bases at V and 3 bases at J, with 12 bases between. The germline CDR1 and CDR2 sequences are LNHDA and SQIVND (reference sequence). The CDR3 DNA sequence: TGTGCCAGTAGTACCCCCGCGACAGACACTGAAGCTTTCTTT. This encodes CASSTPATDTEAFF.